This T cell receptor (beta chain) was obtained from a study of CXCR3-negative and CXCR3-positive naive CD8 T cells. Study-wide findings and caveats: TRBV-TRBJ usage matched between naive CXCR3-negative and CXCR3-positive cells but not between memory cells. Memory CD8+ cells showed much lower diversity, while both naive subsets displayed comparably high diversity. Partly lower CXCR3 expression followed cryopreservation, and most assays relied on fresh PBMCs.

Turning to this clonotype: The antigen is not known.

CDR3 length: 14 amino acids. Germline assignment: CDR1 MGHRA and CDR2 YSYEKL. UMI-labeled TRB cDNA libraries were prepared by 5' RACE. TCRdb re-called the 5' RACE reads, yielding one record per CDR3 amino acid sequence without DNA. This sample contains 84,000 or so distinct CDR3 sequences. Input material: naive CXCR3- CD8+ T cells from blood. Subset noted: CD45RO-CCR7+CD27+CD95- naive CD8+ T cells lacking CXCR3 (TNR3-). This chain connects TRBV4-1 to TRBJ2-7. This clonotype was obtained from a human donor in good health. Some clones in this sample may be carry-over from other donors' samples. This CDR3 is CASSQMPGTGEQYF.